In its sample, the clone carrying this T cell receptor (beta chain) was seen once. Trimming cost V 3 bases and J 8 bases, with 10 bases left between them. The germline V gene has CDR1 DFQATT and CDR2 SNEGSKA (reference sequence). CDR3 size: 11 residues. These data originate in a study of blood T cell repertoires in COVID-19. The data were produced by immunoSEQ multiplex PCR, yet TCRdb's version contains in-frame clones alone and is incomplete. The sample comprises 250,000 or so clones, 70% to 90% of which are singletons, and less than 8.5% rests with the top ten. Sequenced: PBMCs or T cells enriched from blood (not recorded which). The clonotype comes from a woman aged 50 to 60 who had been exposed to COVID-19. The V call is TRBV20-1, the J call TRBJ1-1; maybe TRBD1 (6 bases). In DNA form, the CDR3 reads TGCAGTGCTAGCAGGGGAGCAGAAGCTTTCTTT. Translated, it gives CSASRGAEAFF.